Shown below are 12 T cell receptor beta chains from a single sample sequenced in a study of OX40 agonist ivuxolimab in advanced cancers. Libraries were prepared by immunoSEQ multiplex PCR; TCRdb keeps only in-frame clonotypes and omits some of them. In the table there are tens of thousands of clones, roughly 85% of which are singletons. Material: CD4+ or CD8+ T cells sorted from blood, obtained in a trial of the OX40 agonist ivuxolimab. The receptor set was obtained from an adult with an advanced solid tumor such as melanoma, head and neck, liver or kidney cancer.

This chain connects TRBV7-9 to TRBJ1-4; a weak D match, TRBD1 (6 bases). CDR1 and CDR2 from the germline V gene are SEHNR and FQNEAQ (reference sequence). The CDR3 covers 13 residues. V dropped 1 base and J dropped 8 bases, with 8 bases sitting between them. CDR3 residues: CASSLEGEEKLFF. CDR3 sequence (DNA): TGTGCCAGCAGCTTAGAGGGGGAAGAAAAACTGTTTTTT. The entire variable domain, with the rest obtained from reference TRBV7-9 and TRBJ1-4, is as follows: DTGVSQNPRHKITKRGQNVTFRCDPISEHNRLYWYRQTLGQGPEFLTYFQNEAQLEKSRLLSDRFSAERPKGSFSTLEIQRTEQGDSAMYLCASSLEGEEKLFFGSGTQLSVL.

A few counts support this clone. The chain couples TRBV19 to TRBJ1-1; 8 bases match TRBD1. V lost 3 bases to trimming and J lost 2 bases; unmatched junction nucleotides: 11. This CDR3 has 17 amino acids. Germline-derived CDR1 and CDR2 are LNHDA and SQIVND (reference sequence). The CDR3 region is CASSIRTGLWGNTEAFF. DNA of the CDR3: TGTGCCAGTAGTATCCGGACAGGGCTGTGGGGTAACACTGAAGCTTTCTTT. Full variable domain (rest looked up from reference TRBV19 and TRBJ1-1): DGGITQSPKYLFRKEGQNVTLSCEQNLNHDAMYWYRQDPGQGLRLIYYSQIVNDFQKGDIAEGYSVSREKKESFPLTVTSAQKNPTAFYLCASSIRTGLWGNTEAFFGQGTRLTVV.

This rearrangement joins TRBV6-5 to TRBJ2-7, with 9 bases lining up with TRBD1. CDR3 length: 15 residues. Trimming removed 6 bases from V and 0 bases from J; junction bases left unmatched: 6. Germline CDR1 MNHEY, CDR2 SVGAGI. CDR3 sequence: CASRSRQGGSYEQYF. The CDR3 DNA reads as TGTGCCAGCAGGTCCAGACAGGGGGGCTCCTACGAGCAGTACTTC.

V is TRBV6-5 and J is TRBJ1-1; 9 nucleotides agree with TRBD1. Germline CDR1 is MNHEY and CDR2 is SVGAGI. The CDR3 extends over 15 amino acids. V shed 5 bases and J 5 bases; nucleotides not matched to a gene: 9. CDR3 coding DNA: TGTGCCAGCAGTAAAGGACAGGGGTTGGGAACTGAAGCTTTCTTT. This gives the protein CASSKGQGLGTEAFF.

This chain uses TRBV6-6 with TRBJ1-2, with 10 bases matching TRBD1. V was pared by 7 bases and J by 12 bases, with 14 bases of the junction left unmatched. CDR3 length: 14 amino acids. The V gene's germline CDR1 is MNHNY and CDR2 SVGAGI (reference sequence). This chain's CDR3 is CASTNSGTGVNNTF. CDR3 nucleotide sequence: TGTGCCAGCACCAACTCCGGGACAGGGGTTAACAACACCTTC.

The CDR3: CASSLVPNTEAFF. CDR3 sequence (DNA): TGTGCCAGCAGCTTAGTTCCGAACACTGAAGCTTTCTTT. This chain uses TRBV11-2 with TRBJ1-1; D remains ambiguous. Deletions cut 1 base from V and 1 base from J, with 4 bases between. The CDR3 sequence is 13 residues long. In germline, CDR1 is SGHAT, CDR2 FQNNGV.

The chain links TRBV4-2 to TRBJ2-2; 8 nucleotides agree with TRBD1. From germline, CDR1 is LGHNA and CDR2 YNFKEQ. Losses at the gene ends were 2 bases for V and 5 bases for J; bases not matched to a gene: 7. The CDR3 consists of 16 residues. DNA of the CDR3: TGTGCCAGCAGCCAACCCGCAGGGGGCTTTACCGGGGAGCTGTTTTTT. Encoded protein: CASSQPAGGFTGELFF.

This clone showed up just once. The rearrangement uses TRBV6-1 and TRBJ2-7, with D perhaps matching TRBD2 (7 bases). CDR3 size: 15 residues. Germline V CDR1 and CDR2: MNHNS, SASEGT. The V gene lost 7 bases and the J gene lost 1 base, with 17 bases spanning the gap. DNA of the CDR3: TGTGCCAGCAATGAGGGGGGGCAGGGGTCCTACGAGCAGTACTTC. The encoded protein is CASNEGGQGSYEQYF.

The CDR3 here is CASRIDSSYNSPLHF. CDR3 coding DNA: TGTGCCAGCAGAATCGACAGCTCCTATAATTCACCCCTCCACTTT. The V call is TRBV7-2, the J call TRBJ1-6; possibly TRBD1 for D (5 bases). The germline V gene has CDR1 SGHTA and CDR2 FQGNSA. The CDR3 sequence is 15 residues long. Between the trimmed V and J ends, which lost 6 bases and 0 bases, there was a span of 9 bases.

The V and J genes are TRBV29-1 and TRBJ2-1; 7 bases line up with TRBD2. The CDR3 is 13 residues long. Germline V CDR1 and CDR2: SQVTM, ANQGSEA. The ends lost 0 bases at V and 9 bases at J; junction bases unmatched: 5. The CDR3 region has the DNA TGCAGCGTTGAAGAACTAGCGTTCACTGAGCAGTTCTTC. Its translation is CSVEELAFTEQFF.

The chain employs TRBV16 and TRBJ2-7; 10 bases are shared with TRBD1. The CDR3 contains 15 residues. CDR1 and CDR2 from the germline V gene are KGHSY and FQNENV. After removal of 4 bases from V and 5 bases from J, the junction contained 8 bases not matched to a gene. CDR3: CASSRAGTGVDEQYF. Here the CDR3 DNA reads TGTGCCAGCAGCCGTGCCGGGACAGGGGTAGACGAGCAGTACTTC.

This clone is a singleton in its sample. The genes are TRBV7-9 and TRBJ2-7; D remains ambiguous. CDR3 size: 17 residues. Germline V CDR1 and CDR2: SEHNR, FQNEAQ (reference sequence). V was trimmed by 4 bases and J by 0 bases, leaving 19 bases between them. The CDR3 sequence: CASSSQFGLKSSYEQYF. CDR3 nucleotide sequence: TGTGCCAGCAGCTCCCAGTTCGGCCTGAAGAGCTCCTACGAGCAGTACTTC.